The rows below give T cell receptor beta chains drawn from one sample of a study of control samples from healthy donors and cancer patients. This table comes from immunoSEQ multiplex PCR, and its TCRdb copy is limited to in-frame clones, with some not included. In the table there are tens of thousands of clones, 70% to 90% of which are singletons. Sample: blood. These receptors were collected from a man aged 60-69 years in good health. The CDR3 runs from the conserved cysteine through the conserved F or W. The D gene is left open where the match is weak. Clone size is given for some rows only: seen once, a few or many times, or a class if the clone is expanded.

d_gene,v_gene,abundance,len,j_gene,CDR3aa,CDR3nt
TRBD1,TRBV18,-,13,TRBJ1-2,CASSPGGQAGYTF,TGTGCCAGCTCACCAGGGGGACAGGCTGGCTACACCTTC
TRBD2,TRBV6-5,-,14,TRBJ2-3,CASRRLAVTDTQYF,TGTGCCAGCAGGAGGCTAGCGGTCACAGATACGCAGTATTTT
TRBD2,TRBV30,-,17,TRBJ2-2,CAWSLMSGRGNTGELFF,TGTGCCTGGAGTTTGATGAGCGGGAGAGGGAACACCGGGGAGCTGTTTTTT
-,TRBV20-1,-,14,TRBJ2-7,CSASIDSFSYEQYF,TGCAGTGCTAGTATTGATTCATTCTCCTACGAGCAGTACTTC
-,TRBV19,-,13,TRBJ1-5,CASADYSNQPQHF,TGTGCCAGCGCCGATTATAGCAATCAGCCCCAGCATTTT
TRBD1,TRBV9,-,15,TRBJ2-1,CASSVGTEVNNEQFF,TGTGCCAGCAGCGTCGGGACAGAGGTGAACAATGAGCAGTTCTTC
-,TRBV5-1,-,13,TRBJ1-1,CASSFAGNTEAFF,TGCGCCAGCAGCTTTGCGGGGAACACTGAAGCTTTCTTT
TRBD1,TRBV19,few,17,TRBJ2-2,CASKGTGGLLNTGELFF,TGTGCCAGTAAGGGGACAGGGGGCCTCTTGAACACCGGGGAGCTGTTTTTT
-,TRBV2,-,13,TRBJ1-4,CASGGATNEKLFF,TGTGCCAGCGGGGGGGCAACTAATGAAAAACTGTTTTTT
-,TRBV9,-,15,TRBJ2-2,CASSVELAGTGELFF,TGTGCCAGCAGCGTGGAACTAGCCGGGACCGGGGAGCTGTTTTTT
-,TRBV27,once,16,TRBJ1-3,CASSSMTGYSGNTIYF,TGTGCCAGCAGTTCGATGACAGGCTACTCTGGAAACACCATATATTTT
-,TRBV15,-,15,TRBJ2-1,CATSRVATQYNEQFF,TGTGCCACCAGCAGAGTAGCCACTCAGTACAATGAGCAGTTCTTC
TRBD2,TRBV5-1,-,14,TRBJ2-5,CASSFRLAQETQYF,TGCGCCAGCAGCTTTCGACTAGCTCAAGAGACCCAGTACTTC
-,TRBV18,-,14,TRBJ2-7,CASSPSGTSYEQYF,TGTGCCAGCTCACCATCCGGGACCTCCTACGAGCAGTACTTC
-,TRBV20-1,-,12,TRBJ1-5,CSATEYNQPQHF,TGCAGTGCTACTGAATATAATCAGCCCCAGCATTTT
TRBD2,TRBV9,-,15,TRBJ2-1,CASRAAGTSINEQFF,TGTGCCAGCAGAGCAGCCGGGACTAGCATCAATGAGCAGTTCTTC
-,TRBV6-1,few,14,TRBJ1-3,CASSDLGPRSTMYF,TGTGCCAGCAGTGATTTGGGTCCCCGCTCTACGATGTATTTT
TRBD1,TRBV5-6,-,16,TRBJ1-5,CASSLGQGYSNQPQHF,TGTGCCAGCAGCTTGGGACAGGGGTATAGCAATCAGCCCCAGCATTTT
TRBD1,TRBV18,-,12,TRBJ1-2,CASSAGGYGYTF,TGTGCCAGCTCAGCAGGGGGATATGGCTACACCTTC
-,TRBV16,-,16,TRBJ1-5,CASSQSGSRANQPQHF,TGTGCCAGCAGCCAATCAGGCAGCAGGGCCAATCAGCCCCAGCATTTT
-,TRBV7-3,-,14,TRBJ2-2,CASSWDSNTGELFF,TGTGCCAGCAGCTGGGATTCGAACACCGGGGAGCTGTTTTTT
-,TRBV4-3,few,17,TRBJ1-2,CASSQDFPNLGNYGYTF,TGCGCCAGCAGCCAAGATTTTCCCAACCTCGGTAACTATGGCTACACCTTC
-,TRBV7-9,-,14,TRBJ1-1,CASSLGQGTTEAFF,TGTGCCAGCAGCTTAGGGCAGGGTACCACTGAAGCTTTCTTT
-,TRBV3-1/TRBV3-2,-,15,TRBJ1-1,CASSQEVTINTEAFF,TGTGCCAGCAGCCAAGAGGTGACCATCAACACTGAAGCTTTCTTT
-,TRBV7-2,-,15,TRBJ1-6,CASSLAWGWDSPLHF,TGTGCCAGCAGCTTAGCATGGGGTTGGGATTCACCCCTCCACTTT
TRBD1,TRBV6-2/TRBV6-3,-,17,TRBJ2-1,CASSSQPGQGSYNEQFF,TGTGCCAGCAGTTCCCAACCGGGACAGGGCTCCTACAATGAGCAGTTCTTC
TRBD2,TRBV7-3,-,15,TRBJ2-5,CASSFIAGRKETQYF,TGTGCCAGCAGCTTCATAGCGGGAAGGAAAGAGACCCAGTACTTC
-,TRBV9,-,18,TRBJ1-4,CASSRSTGTWGANEKLFF,TGTGCCAGCTCACGTTCGACGGGTACCTGGGGGGCTAATGAAAAACTGTTTTTT
-,TRBV19,few,12,TRBJ1-5,CASRVGRQPQHF,TGTGCCAGTAGGGTAGGGCGGCAGCCCCAGCATTTT
-,TRBV7-2,-,14,TRBJ1-1,CASSLRQLDTEAFF,TGTGCCAGCAGCTTACGACAGTTAGACACTGAAGCTTTCTTT
TRBD2,TRBV3-1/TRBV3-2,-,13,TRBJ2-7,CASSFSGGAEQYF,TGTGCCAGCAGCTTTAGCGGGGGTGCCGAGCAGTACTTC
-,TRBV15,-,15,TRBJ1-5,CATSRGIGVNQPQHF,TGTGCCACCAGCAGAGGAATTGGGGTAAATCAGCCCCAGCATTTT
TRBD1,TRBV28,-,15,TRBJ2-7,CASSPPRTGVAEQYF,TGTGCCAGCAGCCCACCCCGGACAGGGGTGGCCGAGCAGTACTTC
-,TRBV7-2,-,15,TRBJ1-1,CASSTHPTGNTEAFF,TGTGCCAGCAGCACCCACCCTACAGGCAACACTGAAGCTTTCTTT
TRBD2,TRBV9,many,15,TRBJ2-5,CASSGGTSGSETQYF,TGTGCCAGCAGCGGGGGGACTAGCGGGAGCGAGACCCAGTACTTC
TRBD2,TRBV7-2,-,19,TRBJ2-3,CASSPPGAIAGGRADTQYF,TGTGCCAGCAGCCCCCCGGGAGCGATAGCGGGGGGAAGGGCAGATACGCAGTATTTT
TRBD2,TRBV30,-,16,TRBJ2-1,CAWSQSTSGDYNEQFF,TGTGCCTGGAGTCAATCGACTAGCGGGGACTACAATGAGCAGTTCTTC
-,TRBV20-1,few,15,TRBJ1-4,CSASSSGGGNEKLFF,TGCAGTGCTAGTTCTAGTGGCGGGGGGAATGAAAAACTGTTTTTT
-,TRBV4-3,-,15,TRBJ1-1,CASSQVYVGDTEAFF,TGCGCCAGCAGCCAAGTCTACGTTGGGGACACTGAAGCTTTCTTT
TRBD1,TRBV5-1,-,15,TRBJ2-3,CASRDKGQGPDTQYF,TGCGCCAGCAGAGACAAGGGACAGGGTCCAGATACGCAGTATTTT
TRBD2,TRBV7-8,-,16,TRBJ2-5,CASSSRASGIGETQYF,TGTGCCAGCAGCTCACGGGCTAGCGGGATAGGGGAGACCCAGTACTTC
-,TRBV21-1,-,22,TRBJ2-6,CASSKANTVRGGVISGANVLTF,TGTGCCAGCAGCAAAGCAAACACTGTCCGTGGAGGGGTTATCTCTGGGGCCAACGTCCTGACTTTC
-,TRBV30,-,13,TRBJ1-2,CAWRSNRAGRYTF,TGTGCCTGGAGGAGCAACAGGGCCGGCCGCTACACCTTC
-,TRBV7-6,-,14,TRBJ2-5,CASSSMGEEETQYF,TGTGCCAGCAGCTCGATGGGAGAGGAAGAGACCCAGTACTTC
TRBD1,TRBV5-5,-,18,TRBJ1-2,CASSLGTGLSPRGYGYTF,TGTGCCAGCAGCTTGGGGACAGGGCTAAGCCCACGGGGCTATGGCTACACCTTC
-,TRBV28,-,10,TRBJ2-3,CASGRDTQYF,TGTGCCAGTGGGAGGGATACGCAGTATTTT
-,TRBV5-6,-,14,TRBJ2-7,CASSSVASSYEQYF,TGTGCCAGCAGCTCAGTCGCCAGCTCCTACGAGCAGTACTTC
-,TRBV4-1,-,18,TRBJ1-6,CASSQVTAPSSYNSPLHF,TGCGCCAGCAGCCAAGTGACAGCCCCGAGCTCCTATAATTCACCCCTCCACTTT
TRBD1,TRBV6-4,-,13,TRBJ2-7,CASSPGTGNEQYF,TGTGCCAGCAGCCCCGGGACAGGCAACGAGCAGTACTTC
-,TRBV30,-,16,TRBJ1-2,CAWSVRPPTAYYGYTF,TGTGCCTGGAGTGTACGACCTCCCACCGCGTACTATGGCTACACCTTC
-,TRBV18,-,15,TRBJ2-7,CASSPPVQGSFEQYF,TGTGCCAGCTCACCACCGGTACAGGGATCGTTCGAGCAGTACTTC
TRBD1,TRBV5-4,-,17,TRBJ2-6,CASSRSGTGAGANVLTF,TGTGCCAGCAGCCGAAGCGGGACAGGGGCTGGGGCCAACGTCCTGACTTTC
-,TRBV4-2,-,14,TRBJ2-3,CASSQERVLDTQYF,TGTGCCAGCAGCCAAGAAAGAGTTTTGGATACGCAGTATTTT